This T cell receptor (beta chain) was profiled in a study of blood T cells in healthy people across ages. It was roughly 10 milliliters of peripheral blood that were drawn from each donor. A second 7 to 11 cycle PCR used barcoded and J-beta primers. Using its own MiXCR run on the 5' RACE reads, TCRdb lists one record per CDR3 protein. The table includes around 1,700,000 distinct CDR3 sequences, 28% detected once. This clonotype occurred a few times. In germline, CDR1 is SGHDT, CDR2 YYEEEE. This CDR3 is built from 14 residues. Unmatched junction bases numbered 4, after V lost 3 bases and J lost 3 bases.

The sample taken for sequencing was blood. This clonotype originated in a woman in her thirties in good health. The V gene is TRBV5-6, the J gene TRBJ2-7; 9 bases are shared with TRBD1. CDR3 region: CASSSWGQGYEQYF. CDR3 nucleotide sequence: TGTGCCAGCAGCTCCTGGGGACAGGGCTACGAGCAGTACTTC. The full variable domain, with the rest looked up from reference TRBV5-6 and TRBJ2-7, is DAGVTQSPTHLIKTRGQQVTLRCSPKSGHDTVSWYQQALGQGPQFIFQYYEEEERQRGNFPDRFSGHQFPNYSSELNVNALLLGDSALYLCASSSWGQGYEQYFGPGTRLTVT.